Below, 26 T cell receptor beta chains from the same sample are listed, as sequenced in a study of Tregs in tolerant kidney transplant recipients. Measured with immunoSEQ multiplex PCR; TCRdb has only the in-frame clones, and not every one. The top ten clones hold nearly 15% of a sample with about 52,000 clones, around 93% of them seen once. Mixed chimerism was transient after nonmyeloablative marrow transplants from related graft donors. Sample: CD8+ T cells from blood (PBMCs), taken 24 months after the transplant. All receptors come from a human patient who received a combined kidney and bone marrow transplant. Some T cells may possibly be graft donor cells.

The rearrangement joins TRBV28 to TRBJ2-1; 8 nucleotides align to TRBD2. The CDR3 spans 17 residues. CDR1 MDHEN and CDR2 SYDVKM come from the germline V gene. With 6 bases clipped from V and 2 bases from J, the junction kept 12 bases outside the gene matches. CDR3 loop: CASSSWDIGGAYNEQFF. The CDR3 nucleotides are TGTGCCAGCAGCTCCTGGGATATCGGGGGGGCCTACAATGAGCAGTTCTTC.

This sequence joins TRBV7-9 and TRBJ2-1; 9 bases match TRBD1. The CDR3 consists of 14 residues. Germline V CDR1 and CDR2: SEHNR, FQNEAQ (reference sequence). Germline trimming cut 5 bases from V and 10 bases from J; bases unmatched to any gene: 9. In DNA form, the CDR3 reads TGTGCCAGCAGCCACCGGGACAGGGTGGAAGAGCAGTTCTTC. Translated, it gives CASSHRDRVEEQFF.

This chain uses TRBV19 with TRBJ1-1; D is perhaps TRBD1 (5 bases). Looked up from germline, CDR1 is LNHDA and CDR2 is SQIVND (reference sequence). The CDR3 sequence is 14 residues long. Trimming took off 3 bases at V and 5 bases at J, with 13 bases between the two ends. CDR3 sequence reads: CASSMWSGATEAFF. The CDR3 nucleotides read TGTGCCAGTAGTATGTGGTCTGGGGCGACTGAAGCTTTCTTT.

This rearrangement joins TRBV29-1 to TRBJ2-1; TRBD2 agrees at 16 bases. Germline CDR1 is SQVTM and CDR2 is ANQGSEA. J lost 0 bases, V lost 6 bases, and 8 bases had no gene match. The CDR3 contains 18 residues. CDR3 region: CSVTGTSGGANSYNEQFF. The CDR3, as DNA: TGCAGCGTCACCGGGACTAGCGGGGGGGCAAACTCCTACAATGAGCAGTTCTTC.

This chain links TRBV4-3 with TRBJ2-5, with 12 bases that match TRBD2. The CDR3 has 18 amino acids. Germline V CDR1 and CDR2: LGHNA, YSLEER. The trim removed 0 bases at V and 5 bases at J, leaving 10 bases unmatched. The CDR3 coding sequence is TGCGCCAGCAGCCAAGAATTTCGACTAGCGGGGGAGGGGGAGACCCAGTACTTC. It encodes CASSQEFRLAGEGETQYF.

The chain combines TRBV27 with TRBJ1-2, with D possibly being TRBD1 (5 bases). Trimming took 6 bases from V and 2 from J, leaving 16 bases between them. Germline V gene lookup returns CDR1 MNHEY and CDR2 SMNVEV (reference sequence). There are 15 residues in the CDR3. The DNA of the CDR3 is TGTGCCAGCAGATATTCCCCCCAGGGAAACTATGGCTACACCTTC. It encodes CASRYSPQGNYGYTF.

This sequence joins TRBV7-3 and TRBJ2-5, with D possibly being TRBD1 (6 bases). Germline CDR1 is SGHTA and CDR2 is FQGTGA. The CDR3 length is 15 residues. V lost 2 bases, J lost 3 bases, and 13 bases lay in between. The CDR3 DNA reads as TGTGCCAGCAGCTTACGGGTCGGACAGAAAGAGACCCAGTACTTC. Translating gives CASSLRVGQKETQYF.

V gene TRBV19 combines with J gene TRBJ1-2; TRBD1 aligns across 10 bases. The V segment lost 5 bases and the J segment 7 bases; nucleotides outside the gene matches: 4. This CDR3 has 13 residues. The germline CDR1 and CDR2 sequences are LNHDA and SQIVND (reference sequence). The CDR3 DNA follows: TGTGCCAGTAGTGCCGGGACAGGGGTTGGCTACACCTTC. Residues: CASSAGTGVGYTF.

The chain joins TRBV11-1 to TRBJ2-5; weak D call: TRBD1 (6 bases). The DNA matches TRBJ2-7 better at its end, which makes the J call doubtful. Germline assignment: CDR1 SGHAT and CDR2 FQDESV (reference sequence). The CDR3 covers 13 residues. CDR3: CASRMAGDYEQYF. The CDR3 DNA reads TGTGCCAGCAGAATGGCAGGGGACTACGAGCAGTACTTC.

This chain links TRBV7-2 with TRBJ2-5; 10 nucleotides agree with TRBD2. Germline trimming cut 5 bases from V and 5 bases from J; bases unmatched to any gene: 5. This CDR3 contains 14 residues. Germline CDR1 reads SGHTA; CDR2 reads FQGNSA. The CDR3 spells CASSPLAGRETQYF. The CDR3 DNA sequence: TGTGCCAGCAGCCCACTAGCGGGAAGGGAGACCCAGTACTTC.

The rearrangement joins TRBV25-1 to TRBJ2-1, with D possibly being TRBD2 (5 bases). The V end lost 4 bases, the J end lost 7 bases, and 17 bases lay between the germline ends. The V gene's germline CDR1 is MGHDK and CDR2 SYGVNS. The CDR3 runs to 15 residues. DNA of the CDR3: TGTGCCAGCAGTGCCTACATGGCCACGGGGAATGAGCAGTTCTTC. This encodes CASSAYMATGNEQFF.

The chain is built from TRBV4-1 and TRBJ2-1; D perhaps matches TRBD1 (6 bases). Per the germline V gene, CDR1 is MGHRA and CDR2 is YSYEKL. The V end was cut by 4 bases, the J end by 7 bases, with 20 bases between. This CDR3 region has 16 residues. The CDR3 DNA follows: TGCGCCAGCAGCCGGGTCTCCGGGACATTTCTGAATGAGCAGTTCTTC. This encodes CASSRVSGTFLNEQFF.

The chain carries TRBV13 and TRBJ1-2; D is possibly TRBD1 (6 bases). V lost 6 bases to trimming and J lost 2 bases, with 16 bases between them. Germline V gene sequence: CDR1 PRHDT, CDR2 FYEKMQ (reference sequence). There are 15 residues in the CDR3. The CDR3 protein is CASRENQGPNYGYTF. The DNA of the CDR3 is TGTGCCAGCAGGGAAAATCAGGGGCCGAACTATGGCTACACCTTC.

The V gene is TRBV11-3, the J gene TRBJ2-7, with TRBD1 matching 9 bases. J was trimmed by 3 bases and V by 6 bases; bases with no gene match: 6. The CDR3 runs 14 residues. The germline V gene has CDR1 SGHNT and CDR2 YENEEA. In nucleotides, the CDR3 is TGTGCCAGCAGTCTCGGGACAGGGCTCTACGAGCAGTACTTC. Residues: CASSLGTGLYEQYF.

The chain joins TRBV19 to TRBJ2-7; D might be TRBD2 (6 bases). There are 15 residues in the CDR3. Trimming pared 0 bases from V and 3 bases from J, leaving 12 bases between. The V gene's germline CDR1 is LNHDA and CDR2 SQIVND (reference sequence). Written as DNA, the CDR3 is TGTGCCAGTAGTATAGATAGCGGCGGGGTCTACGAGCAGTACTTC. It yields the protein CASSIDSGGVYEQYF.

This chain's CDR3 is CASSVVYGTTAGETEAFF. Written as DNA, the CDR3 is TGTGCCAGCAGCGTAGTGTATGGAACTACGGCGGGAGAGACTGAAGCTTTCTTT. J is TRBJ1-1 and V is TRBV9; D remains unclear. The CDR3 length is 18 residues. V was trimmed by 0 bases and J by 5 bases, leaving 23 bases between them. Germline CDR1 and CDR2: SGDLS and YYNGEE. Full variable domain (outside the CDR3, taken from reference TRBV9 and TRBJ1-1): DSGVTQTPKHLITATGQRVTLRCSPRSGDLSVYWYQQSLDQGLQFLIQYYNGEERAKGNILERFSAQQFPDLHSELNLSSLELGDSALYFCASSVVYGTTAGETEAFFGQGTRLTVV.

The chain is built from TRBV28 and TRBJ2-7; 12 bases are shared with TRBD1. The J segment lost 4 bases and the V segment lost 4 bases, leaving 5 bases of the junction unmatched. Germline V lookup: CDR1 MDHEN, CDR2 SYDVKM. CDR3 length: 15 residues. CDR3 loop: CASSSGQGALYEQYF. The CDR3 coding sequence is TGTGCCAGCAGTTCGGGACAGGGGGCCCTATACGAGCAGTACTTC.

The CDR3 nucleotides are TGTGCCAGTAGTGGGGGCGAAGCTTTCTTT. Encoded protein: CASSGGEAFF. This chain joins TRBV19 and TRBJ1-1, with a weak D call TRBD1 (6 bases). V dropped 5 bases and J dropped 8 bases, with 6 bases sitting between them. The CDR3 extends over 10 amino acids. Germline lookup yields CDR1 LNHDA and CDR2 SQIVND (reference sequence).

The CDR3 DNA sequence: TGTGCCAGCAGTTTTATATACGCTAGCGGACCCTCCTACAATGAGCAGTTCTTC. The encoded protein is CASSFIYASGPSYNEQFF. J is TRBJ2-1 and V is TRBV27; TRBD2 matches at 7 bases. Trimming removed 3 bases from V and 0 bases from J; junction bases left unmatched: 11. CDR1 and CDR2 from the germline V gene are MNHEY and SMNVEV (reference sequence). This CDR3 contains 18 residues.

The V and J genes are TRBV4-3 and TRBJ2-1; TRBD2 aligns across 7 bases. The CDR3 totals 16 residues. CDR1 and CDR2 (germline): LGHNA, YSLEER. J lost 3 bases, V lost 4 bases, and 9 bases had no gene match. Here the CDR3 DNA reads TGCGCCAGCAGCCTAGATAGAGCGGGACTCTACAATGAGCAGTTCTTC. Protein sequence: CASSLDRAGLYNEQFF.

This clone was counted a single time. The chain has TRBV4-3 and TRBJ2-3, with D maybe TRBD1 (5 bases). The CDR3 is 16 residues long. CDR1 and CDR2 from the germline V gene are LGHNA and YSLEER. The V end lost 0 bases, the J end lost 0 bases, and 10 bases lay between the germline ends. CDR3 nucleotide sequence: TGCGCCAGCAGCCAAGAATGGGCAGGGAGCACAGATACGCAGTATTTT. Translated: CASSQEWAGSTDTQYF.

The chain is built from TRBV5-6 and TRBJ2-7, with 8 bases aligning to TRBD1. Trimming cost V 0 bases and J 8 bases; bases outside gene matches: 13. The germline gives CDR1 SGHDT, CDR2 YYEEEE. This CDR3 region has 16 residues. CDR3 sequence reads: CASSLAPLTGEVKQYF. The CDR3 coding sequence is TGTGCCAGCAGCTTGGCGCCCCTGACAGGGGAAGTAAAGCAGTACTTC.

The V call is TRBV6-6, the J call TRBJ1-2; 7 bases line up with TRBD1. Germline trimming cut 7 bases from V and 2 bases from J; bases unmatched to any gene: 10. This CDR3 has 15 amino acids. CDR1 and CDR2 from the germline V gene are MNHNY and SVGAGI (reference sequence). CDR3 region: CASTLLTGVNYGYTF. CDR3 sequence (DNA): TGTGCCAGCACCTTGCTTACAGGGGTCAACTATGGCTACACCTTC.

The chain employs TRBV4-2 and TRBJ2-1; D unclear. Trimming stripped 3 bases from V and 2 bases from J, with 5 bases between. CDR1 and CDR2 (germline): LGHNA, YNFKEQ. The CDR3 length is 13 residues. The CDR3 region is CASSQAAYNEQFF. As DNA, the CDR3 is TGTGCCAGCAGCCAGGCCGCCTACAATGAGCAGTTCTTC.

V is TRBV27 and J is TRBJ2-1; possible D gene TRBD2, 5 bases. The germline V and J ends were trimmed by 3 bases and 7 bases, with 10 bases remaining between them. Germline V gene lookup returns CDR1 MNHEY and CDR2 SMNVEV (reference sequence). This CDR3 spans 13 amino acids. In DNA form, the CDR3 reads TGTGCCAGCAGTTTCGCGGGTTTGAATGAGCAGTTCTTC. Protein product: CASSFAGLNEQFF.

V and J are TRBV18 and TRBJ2-1; 8 bases are a match to TRBD2. The junction had 5 bases not matched to a gene; V was cut back by 4 bases and J by 3 bases. This CDR3 is 15 amino acids long. Germline V gene lookup returns CDR1 KGHSH and CDR2 LQKENI. The CDR3 sequence is CASSLESGSYNEQFF. CDR3 in DNA: TGTGCCAGCTCACTAGAGAGCGGGAGCTACAATGAGCAGTTCTTC. Complete variable domain (other parts from reference TRBV18 and TRBJ2-1): NAGVMQNPRHLVRRRGQEARLRCSPMKGHSHVYWYRQLPEEGLKFMVYLQKENIIDESGMPKERFSAEFPKEGPSILRIQQVVRGDSAAYFCASSLESGSYNEQFFGPGTRLTVL.